The clone carrying this T cell receptor (beta chain) has at least ten counts. This specimen belongs to a study of T cells in Graves' hyperthyroidism and ophthalmopathy. Trimming removed 3 bases at V and 10 bases at J, with 16 bases between. The CDR3 loop spans 14 amino acids. Germline V gives CDR1 SNHLY, CDR2 FYNNEI. RNA transcripts provided the source from which TCR beta CDR3 regions were amplified. Primed by the HTBI set, a first-round RT-PCR was run on the TCR CDR3. MiXCR, applied by TCRdb to the multiplex PCR reads, yields one record per CDR3 protein. The sample lists fewer than 500,000 distinct CDR3 sequences; approximately 13% were seen once.

Sequences were obtained from blood. The V and J genes are TRBV2 and TRBJ2-1; D unclear. The TCR comes from a man younger than 45 with Graves' hyperthyroidism that later progressed to Graves' ophthalmopathy. Here the CDR3 reads CASSDLWSQGEQFF. The CDR3 coding sequence is TGTGCCAGCAGTGATTTATGGAGCCAAGGCGAGCAGTTCTTC.